The TCR beta chain described here comes from a study of human T cells and chemical hapten exposure. This clonotype was counted between two and nine times. The CDR3 totals 13 residues. Trimming took 1 base from V and 4 from J, leaving 9 bases between them. Looked up from germline, CDR1 is SGHNT and CDR2 is YYREEE (reference sequence). Time point noted: pre-sensitization, week 0. Treatment described: therapeutic diphenylcyclopropenone sensitization with weekly scalp DPC. Blood collection took place prior to placing each patch test. In the source study's methods: There were a median of roughly 100,000 TCRs per sample, with a range from roughly 20,000 to 750,000. MiXCR, run by TCRdb on the RACE reads, gives a single entry per CDR3 protein. These V and J calls derive from TCRdb rather than the authors' analysis. The repertoire includes roughly 81,000 distinct CDR3 sequences, 8.5% of them detected once, and just over 2.5% sits in the top ten.

This receptor was identified in a man in his forties with alopecia areata. Some clones in this sample may be carry-over from other donors' samples. The chain uses TRBV5-4 and TRBJ2-7; no firm D call. The sequences come from whole blood, collected in connection with sensitization to the hapten diphenylcyclopropenone (DPC). DNA for the CDR3: TGTGCCAGCAGCTTGCCGCATGCTTACGAGCAGTACTTC. Its protein is CASSLPHAYEQYF. The full variable domain, completed using reference TRBV5-4 and TRBJ2-7, is ETGVTQSPTHLIKTRGQQVTLRCSSQSGHNTVSWYQQALGQGPQFIFQYYREEENGRGNFPPRFSGLQFPNYSSELNVNALELDDSALYLCASSLPHAYEQYFGPGTRLTVT.